This T cell receptor beta chain was sequenced in a study of cytomegalovirus exposure and HLA in healthy donors. In regard to this clone: Its antigen remains unknown.

It was with 60 Vbeta and 13 Jbeta primers that the PCR ran. The table came from immunoSEQ multiplex PCR; TCRdb's copy has only in-frame clones and leaves some out. The table has some 250,000 clones, around 76% seen once; the top ten hold 5.4%. Study-level points and caveats: Most TCR beta V segments were productive about 90% or about 30% of the time in an earlier analysis.

This CDR3 comprises 17 residues. This chain joins TRBV12-2 and TRBJ1-1; the table's D call of TRBD1 was not tested on the DNA. TRBV12-2 is noted as a pseudogene. The sequenced sample consisted of PBMCs. The receptor was derived from a woman between 40 and 55 years old in good health and CMV-seropositive. This CDR3 reads CASRLGGTETLNTEAFF. The CDR3 DNA sequence: TGTGCAAGTCGCTTAGGCGGGACAGAGACTTTGAACACTGAAGCTTTCTTT.